These T cell receptor beta chains were read from a single sample in a study of Ad26.COV2.S vaccination and SARS-CoV-2 variants. Sequenced by immunoSEQ multiplex PCR; TCRdb stores in-frame clones only, minus some. The data show 500,000 or so clones, around 88% seen once. The sequences come from peripheral blood, collected in a trial of Ad26.COV2.S vaccine versus placebo. The receptor source for this set is a person between 18 and 60 years old who received the Ad26.COV2.S COVID-19 vaccine or a placebo. Both conserved end residues are part of each CDR3. D genes are given only for firm matches. A row's size may be missing; if present it is once, few, many or a size class.

TRBJ1-5,TRBV6-2/TRBV6-3,few,.,TGTGCCAGCAGCGTACGGGGGGGAAACCAGCCCCAGCATTTT,CASSVRGGNQPQHF
TRBJ2-2,TRBV6-1,.,.,TGTGCCAGCAGTGCTACCCTGGGGTCCGCGAACACCGGGGAGCTGTTTTTT,CASSATLGSANTGELFF
TRBJ1-6,TRBV27,.,TRBD1,TGTGCCAGCAGCCCCGGGACAGGGCGGAGGTCACCCCTCCACTTT,CASSPGTGRRSPLHF
TRBJ1-5,TRBV19,.,.,TGTGCCAGTAGTATATTGGTCCACAATCAGCCCCAGCATTTT,CASSILVHNQPQHF
TRBJ1-5,TRBV6-1,.,.,TGTGCCAGCAGTGAAAGGGCCCCCGGGGGCAATCAGCCCCAGCATTTT,CASSERAPGGNQPQHF
TRBJ2-1,TRBV9,.,.,TGTGCCAGCAGCGTAGGAAGGATCAATGAGCAGTTCTTC,CASSVGRINEQFF
TRBJ1-4,TRBV6-5,.,TRBD1,TGTGCCAGCAGTCCGACGACAGGGTTAGAAAAACTGTTTTTT,CASSPTTGLEKLFF
TRBJ1-1,TRBV9,.,.,TGTGCCAGCAGCCAAGGGCCCATGAACACTGAAGCTTTCTTT,CASSQGPMNTEAFF
TRBJ1-5,TRBV2,.,.,TGTGCCAGCAGGTCGGAGATGAATCAGCCCCAGCATTTT,CASRSEMNQPQHF
TRBJ1-1,TRBV9,.,.,TGTGCCAGCAGCGTAGATGCAGGCACTGAAGCTTTCTTT,CASSVDAGTEAFF
TRBJ2-2,TRBV5-1,.,TRBD2,TGCGCCAGCAAGACTAGCGGGAGGTCGAACACCGGGGAGCTGTTTTTT,CASKTSGRSNTGELFF
TRBJ2-3,TRBV6-2/TRBV6-3,.,.,TGTGCCAGCAGTTACTCGTCAGGGATCACAGATACGCAGTATTTT,CASSYSSGITDTQYF
TRBJ1-1,TRBV13,.,.,TGTGCCAGCAGCTTAGCCCCGGGGAACACTGAAGCTTTCTTT,CASSLAPGNTEAFF
TRBJ2-1,TRBV7-3,.,.,TGTGCCAGCAGCTTAACTGGAACTTATGGCAATGAGCAGTTCTTC,CASSLTGTYGNEQFF
TRBJ1-1,TRBV7-8,.,.,TGTGCCAGCAGCTTAGGAAAGAACACTGAAGCTTTCTTT,CASSLGKNTEAFF
TRBJ1-6,TRBV29-1,.,TRBD1,TGCAGCGCGTACTCCGGGACAGTTAATTCACCCCTCCACTTT,CSAYSGTVNSPLHF
TRBJ1-1,TRBV6-2/TRBV6-3,.,.,TGTGCCAGCAGTTACGGGGCTGTGGACACTGAAGCTTTCTTT,CASSYGAVDTEAFF
TRBJ2-2,TRBV5-1,.,.,TGCGCCAGCAGCTTGGACGGGGGTTGGACCGGGGAGCTGTTTTTT,CASSLDGGWTGELFF
TRBJ2-7,TRBV10-3,.,.,TGTGCCATCAGTGAACTTACAACCTACGGGCAGTACTTC,CAISELTTYGQYF
TRBJ1-2,TRBV30,.,.,TGTGCCTGGCTACCTGGCGGATCGGGCTACACCTTC,CAWLPGGSGYTF
TRBJ2-5,TRBV5-1,.,.,TGCGCCAGCAGCTCGTCGTACCAAGAGACCCAGTACTTC,CASSSSYQETQYF
TRBJ1-1,TRBV18,once,.,TGTGCCAGCTCAGCACAGAAGGGCGAAGCTTTCTTT,CASSAQKGEAFF
TRBJ2-2,TRBV6-4,.,.,TGTGCCAGCAGGAGGGAGATAGGCACCGGGGAGCTGTTTTTT,CASRREIGTGELFF
TRBJ2-2,TRBV7-2,.,.,TGTGCCAGCAGCTTTGGGACACCGAACACCGGGGAGCTGTTTTTT,CASSFGTPNTGELFF
TRBJ1-3,TRBV6-6,.,.,TGTGCCAGCAGTATACTCCCGGACCTTTCTGGAAACACCATATATTTT,CASSILPDLSGNTIYF
TRBJ1-5,TRBV2,.,.,TGTGCCAGCAGTTTGAGTAGGGGAAGCAATCAGCCCCAGCATTTT,CASSLSRGSNQPQHF
TRBJ2-2,TRBV28,.,.,TGTGCCAGCAGTCACAGACCCAAGACCGGGGAGCTGTTTTTT,CASSHRPKTGELFF
TRBJ2-3,TRBV28,.,TRBD1,TGTGCCAGCGCAGGGGGCCCCGATACGCAGTATTTT,CASAGGPDTQYF
TRBJ2-7,TRBV5-5,once,TRBD2,TGTGCCAGCAGCCCCCTCGGGTCTAGCGGGCGCTACGAGCAGTACTTC,CASSPLGSSGRYEQYF
TRBJ1-2,TRBV19,.,TRBD1,TGTGCCAGTAGTATAGATGGACAGGGCCCCCTCTATGGCTACACCTTC,CASSIDGQGPLYGYTF
TRBJ1-3,TRBV29-1,.,.,TGCGGAGGGGGTGGAAACACCATATATTTT,CGGGGNTIYF
TRBJ2-7,TRBV24-1,.,TRBD2,TGTGCCACCAGCACAGCGGGACTCTACGAGCAGTACTTC,CATSTAGLYEQYF